This T cell receptor beta chain was identified during a study of cytomegalovirus exposure and HLA in healthy donors. This clone was detected only once. Its antigen is unidentified. Study-wide points: Previous analysis showed most TCR beta V segments were productive about 90% or about 30% of the time. A link between a missense DCLRE1C variant and TCR beta V- and J-gene trimming emerged from a later analysis.

The V segment lost 4 bases and the J segment 4 bases; nucleotides outside the gene matches: 9. The CDR3 sequence is 15 residues long. CDR1 and CDR2 from the germline V gene are SGHDN and FVKESK. PCR employed 60 Vbeta and 13 Jbeta primers. TCRdb's copy holds only in-frame clones and misses some; the assay was immunoSEQ multiplex PCR. In the table there are some 150,000 clones, over 70% of which are singletons. This TCR came from a man between 18 and 29 years old in good health and CMV-seropositive. The specimen sequenced was PBMCs. This chain joins TRBV14 and TRBJ1-1, with 7 bases fitting TRBD1. The CDR3 spells CASSLRTGRATEAFF. CDR3 coding DNA: TGTGCCAGCAGCCTCCGGACAGGAAGGGCCACTGAAGCTTTCTTT.